The entry below describes one T cell receptor beta chain. As yet, its antigen is unknown. V was pared by 0 bases and J by 0 bases, with 8 bases between. Germline V lookup: CDR1 LNHNV, CDR2 YYDKDF (reference sequence). The CDR3 is made up of 15 amino acids. The data were taken from a study of identical twins. Study-wide findings and caveats: Low generation-probability sequences were in excess among twin-shared out-of-frame alpha sequences.

Among all donors, each was a healthy Caucasian. Each cDNA held unique molecular identifiers, and template switching gave it a universal primer site. TCRdb reprocessed the 5' RACE reads with MiXCR, giving one entry per CDR3 protein. The table includes roughly 240,000 distinct CDR3 sequences, 6% to 8.5% detected once. The data also belong to a second study, concerning yellow fever vaccine responses in identical twins.

Sequenced: CD8+ T cells sorted from blood. This rearrangement joins TRBV15 to TRBJ1-1; maybe TRBD1 (5 bases). The TCR was taken from a woman younger than 35 in good health. CDR3 in amino acids: CATSREEGLNTEAFF. In DNA, the CDR3 is TGTGCCACCAGCAGAGAGGAGGGGCTGAACACTGAAGCTTTCTTT.